The rows below give T cell receptor beta chains drawn from one sample of a study of cytomegalovirus exposure and HLA in healthy donors. Data came from immunoSEQ multiplex PCR; TCRdb stores just in-frame clones and leaves some out. The top ten clones hold about 12% of a sample with tens of thousands of clones, more than 75% of them seen once. Sequencing used PBMCs. All receptors derive from a male donor in good health and CMV-seropositive. The conserved cysteine and the conserved F or W are not part of the CDR3 here. The D gene is left open where the match is weak. Rows may omit the clone size; those that give it use once, few, many or a size class.

D gene	V gene	J gene	clone size	CDR3 protein
TRBD2	TRBV5-1	TRBJ2-7	.	ASSPWEGWEQY
TRBD1	TRBV9	TRBJ1-2	.	ASSADQRTGSNYGYT
.	TRBV10-1	TRBJ1-1	.	ASSVLGVPNTEAF
TRBD2	TRBV6-1	TRBJ2-3	.	ASSEVPSGRGRDTQY
TRBD2	TRBV5-5	TRBJ2-7	.	ASSSWTSGGFYEQY
TRBD1	TRBV11-2	TRBJ2-4	.	ASSKGQGGTKNIQY
.	TRBV6-5	TRBJ2-7	.	ASSNVGLTGWQY
.	TRBV7-9	TRBJ1-5	.	ASSLKGDQPQH
.	TRBV4-1	TRBJ1-5	once	ASSQDGGLGNQPQH
.	TRBV5-6	TRBJ2-2	.	ASSLVSLRNTGELF
.	TRBV19	TRBJ2-7	.	ASKKDSLLSYEQY
TRBD2	TRBV6-1	TRBJ2-7	.	ASKREGFHEQY
TRBD2	TRBV7-2	TRBJ2-2	.	ASSLGAGGNWMATGELF
TRBD2	TRBV7-2	TRBJ2-5	few	ASRLTSVQETQY
TRBD2	TRBV6-1	TRBJ2-5	.	ASRVLGTGGETQY
TRBD2	TRBV18	TRBJ2-7	.	ASSRTTSGDPYEQY
TRBD2	TRBV11-3	TRBJ2-7	.	ASSSGGGRGYEQY
TRBD2	TRBV18	TRBJ2-3	.	ASFLGLAGDTQY
TRBD1	TRBV7-9	TRBJ1-2	.	ASSVGQGETRGYT
.	TRBV11-2	TRBJ2-1	.	ASSSVERVPYNEQF
.	TRBV7-9	TRBJ1-3	once	ATVDRPTSGNTIY
.	TRBV28	TRBJ2-7	.	ASLKVSGSYEQY
.	TRBV30	TRBJ2-4	.	AWSIGVAKNIQY
TRBD2	TRBV5-6	TRBJ2-2	.	ASSLGSAGTTGELF
.	TRBV28	TRBJ1-5	.	ASSLNQSPPQH
.	TRBV11-2	TRBJ2-1	.	ASSLAGVGEQF
TRBD1	TRBV20-1	TRBJ1-2	.	SAPGQGRYT
TRBD1	TRBV7-8	TRBJ1-2	.	ASSLSRQGGRGYT
.	TRBV6-5	TRBJ1-4	once	ASSYSRQGKEKLF
.	TRBV6-1	TRBJ1-5	.	ASSAGEGQPQH
.	TRBV21-1	TRBJ2-2	.	ASSTGTGTNTGELF
TRBD1	TRBV28	TRBJ1-2	.	ASSLSLGQGALGYT
TRBD1	TRBV5-1	TRBJ2-7	few	ASSPVGGRQGAGEQY
.	TRBV2	TRBJ2-1	.	ASRQERSSYNEQF
.	TRBV30	TRBJ1-1	.	AWARGTEAF
TRBD1	TRBV4-1	TRBJ2-7	few	ASRKGQGVVEQY
TRBD1	TRBV6-6	TRBJ2-7	.	ASRKGQGAYEQY
TRBD2	TRBV6-1	TRBJ2-7	few	ASRGLAGGSEQY
.	TRBV11-3	TRBJ2-3	.	ASSLRLQGGGTDTQY
.	TRBV6-1	TRBJ2-5	.	ASSEGGLWQETQY
TRBD1	TRBV5-5	TRBJ1-2	.	ASSTSGTGLGYT
TRBD1	TRBV18	TRBJ2-4	few	ASSQELPGQGAKNIQY
.	TRBV18	TRBJ2-2	.	ASSDMKTTGELF
.	TRBV6-5	TRBJ2-1	few	ASSYSGGEQF
TRBD1	TRBV7-9	TRBJ2-7	.	ASSSQMGQEGSYEQY
.	TRBV7-9	TRBJ1-4	.	ASSQIRTDNEKLF
TRBD2	TRBV5-5	TRBJ2-1	.	ASSTGTREYNEQF
.	TRBV9	TRBJ2-7	.	ASSVEWRGYEQY
TRBD2	TRBV7-8	TRBJ2-2	few	ASSSSGRDHTGELF
TRBD2	TRBV2	TRBJ2-2	.	ASRVREGPGELF
TRBD1	TRBV7-2	TRBJ1-1	once	ASSLTGTANTEAF
TRBD1	TRBV29-1	TRBJ2-7	.	SVEVGTGGYEQY
TRBD2	TRBV11-2	TRBJ2-2	few	ASSGGLAGSAGELF
.	TRBV6-7	TRBJ2-6	.	ASRTTGLPGANVLT
.	TRBV6-6	TRBJ1-2	.	ASAGVNYGYT
.	TRBV7-9	TRBJ2-3	.	ASSPRDSTDTQY
.	TRBV6-1	TRBJ2-3	once	ASRRPGTLGTQY